Listed here are 30 T cell receptor beta chains from one sample, sequenced in a study of T cells in Graves' hyperthyroidism and ophthalmopathy (dated by TCRdb to 2018 to 2020). Preparation of the library involved multiplex PCR. Sequencing used an Illumina HiSeq 2000. Amplification of TCR beta CDR3 regions was carried out from RNA transcripts. For the first round of RT-PCR on the TCR CDR3, the HTBI primer set was used together with the Qiagen OneStep RT-PCR kit. TCRdb reprocessing: public reads trimmed at Q25 with fastp, clones called with MiXCR, in-frame beta chains kept. CDR3 protein duplicates are merged, each entry listing the most common genes and DNA. The sample yields around 100,000 distinct CDR3 sequences; approximately 48% were counted once. The ten largest clones capture approximately 27% of the sample. Sequencing input: blood. The receptor source for this set is a man in his forties with Graves' hyperthyroidism.

The V and J genes are TRBV15 and TRBJ1-4; unclear D gene. Germline CDR1 LNHNV, CDR2 YYDKDF (reference sequence). With 11 bases removed from V and 1 base from J, the gap between germline ends came to 11 bases. CDR3 length: 13 amino acids. This CDR3 is CAWSRGTNEKLFF. The CDR3 region has the DNA TGTGCCTGGAGTCGGGGAACTAATGAAAAACTGTTTTTT.

The chain combines TRBV14 with TRBJ2-7, with D unresolved. This CDR3 has 11 amino acids. Germline CDR1 and CDR2: SGHDN and FVKESK. V lost 4 bases and J 5 bases, leaving 6 bases between the germline ends. The CDR3 DNA is TGTGCCAGCAGCCTCAAAAACGAGCAGTACTTC. Translation gives CASSLKNEQYF.

V usage is TRBV7-2 and J usage is TRBJ2-3; tentatively, D is TRBD1 (5 bases). This CDR3 is 14 amino acids long. The germline gives CDR1 SGHTA, CDR2 FQGNSA. V shed 1 base and J shed 6 bases, with 11 bases lying between them. This CDR3 reads CASSLGGERDTQYF. The CDR3, as DNA: TGTGCCAGCAGCTTAGGGGGCGAGAGGGATACGCAGTATTTT.

This clonotype was seen repeatedly, ten times or more. The rearrangement links TRBV6-1 to TRBJ1-2, with D unresolved. The CDR3 totals 16 residues. Germline V gives CDR1 MNHNS, CDR2 SASEGT. Trimming took 2 bases from V and 4 from J, leaving 17 bases between them. CDR3 loop: CASSEFRLLNLYGYTF. The CDR3 region has the DNA TGTGCCAGCAGTGAATTTAGACTTCTAAACCTCTATGGCTACACCTTC.

This clonotype was seen at least ten times. This chain connects TRBV20-1 to TRBJ1-2; 7 nucleotides match TRBD1. Losses at the gene ends were 4 bases for V and 4 bases for J; bases not matched to a gene: 6. The CDR3 is 13 residues long. The germline V gene has CDR1 DFQATT and CDR2 SNEGSKA (reference sequence). CDR3 sequence (DNA): TGCAGTGCTACTCCCGACAGGGTCTATGGCTACACCTTC. Protein product: CSATPDRVYGYTF.

The V and J genes are TRBV4-1 and TRBJ2-3, with D perhaps matching TRBD1 or TRBD2 (6 bases each). With 2 bases removed from V and 1 base from J, the gap between germline ends came to 22 bases. The length of the CDR3 is 19 residues. Germline V CDR1 and CDR2: MGHRA, YSYEKL. CDR3 region: CASSQISGVKWGGTDTQYF. CDR3 sequence (DNA): TGCGCCAGCAGCCAAATCTCAGGGGTGAAGTGGGGGGGCACAGATACGCAGTATTTT.

This clonotype was seen a single time. The rearrangement joins TRBV29-1 to TRBJ1-2; D uncertain. The DNA end is a closer match to TRBJ2-1, so the J assignment may be wrong. CDR3 length: 12 amino acids. Looked up from germline, CDR1 is SQVTM and CDR2 is ANQGSEA. CDR3 in DNA: TGCAGCGTTGAAGTATGGGATAATGAGCAGTTCTTC. Protein product: CSVEVWDNEQFF.

Many counts were recorded for this clonotype. V is TRBV11-3 and J is TRBJ2-7; D ambiguous. Looked up from germline, CDR1 is SGHNT and CDR2 is YENEEA. V lost 3 bases and J lost 0, with 6 bases in between. The CDR3 spans 13 residues. The CDR3 region is CASSFGGSYEQYF. For the CDR3, the DNA is TGTGCCAGCAGCTTCGGCGGCTCCTACGAGCAGTACTTC.

The table lists this clonotype with many counts. The chain links TRBV19 to TRBJ2-1; TRBD2 matches 8 bases. The CDR3 sequence is 13 residues long. Germline CDR1 reads LNHDA; CDR2 reads SQIVND (reference sequence). With 3 bases clipped from V and 12 bases from J, the junction kept 7 bases outside the gene matches. The CDR3 is CASSMRREDRQFF. In DNA form, the CDR3 reads TGTGCCAGTAGTATGAGGCGGGAGGATCGGCAGTTCTTC.

This chain uses TRBV12-3 or TRBV12-4 with TRBJ2-1; TRBD2 agrees at 13 bases. The CDR3 extends over 15 amino acids. The ends lost 6 bases at V and 7 bases at J; junction bases unmatched: 6. This CDR3 is CASRTSGGAWNEQFF. CDR3 in DNA: TGTGCCAGCAGAACTAGCGGGGGGGCTTGGAATGAGCAGTTCTTC.

The chain is built from TRBV2 and TRBJ2-6; weak D call: TRBD1 (5 bases). CDR1 and CDR2 (germline): SNHLY, FYNNEI. Trimming pared 1 base from V and 4 bases from J, leaving 8 bases between. This CDR3 comprises 15 residues. CDR3 in amino acids: CASSEGRTGANVLTF. The CDR3 DNA is TGTGCCAGCAGTGAAGGGCGGACAGGGGCCAACGTCCTGACTTTC.

This clonotype was picked up a small number of times. This chain joins TRBV28 and TRBJ2-5; 7 positions match TRBD2. CDR3 length: 14 residues. Germline V gene lookup returns CDR1 MDHEN and CDR2 SYDVKM. The trim removed 5 bases at V and 7 bases at J, leaving 10 bases unmatched. CDR3 DNA sequence: TGTGCCAGCAGTCGTCGGGGGGTAATCGGGACCCAGTACTTC. Protein product: CASSRRGVIGTQYF.

Many counts were recorded for this clonotype. The chain carries TRBV28 and TRBJ2-1; D is unclear. The CDR3 sequence is 12 residues long. Germline loops: CDR1 MDHEN, CDR2 SYDVKM. V was pared by 2 bases and J by 9 bases, with 8 bases between. The CDR3 nucleotides are TGTGCCAGCAGTTTAGCGTCTTCTGAGCAGTTCTTC. Translating it yields CASSLASSEQFF.

This clonotype was observed a single time. The chain is built from TRBV2 and TRBJ1-2, with D maybe TRBD1 (6 bases). The CDR3 totals 12 residues. The V end lost 8 bases, the J end lost 7 bases, and 14 bases lay between the germline ends. Germline V gene data show CDR1 as SNHLY and CDR2 as FYNNEI. Here the CDR3 DNA reads TGTGCCAGCGGCCCAACAGGGAGTGGCTACACCTTC. This codes for CASGPTGSGYTF.

Worth noting for this clonotype: This sequence may be a read error, since a much larger clone differs from it by one base. This chain links TRBV4-1 with TRBJ2-3, with 12 bases lining up with TRBD2. This CDR3 has 15 amino acids. The V segment lost 3 bases and the J segment 6 bases; nucleotides outside the gene matches: 4. Germline V lookup: CDR1 MGHRA, CDR2 YSYEKL. CDR3 coding DNA: TGCGCCAGCAGCCAGACTAGCGGGAGTCCTGATACGCAGTATTTT. It yields the protein CASSQTSGSPDTQYF.

This clonotype was observed at least ten times. V and J are TRBV9 and TRBJ1-5; D not resolved. CDR1 and CDR2 (germline): SGDLS, YYNGEE. Deletions cut 4 bases from V and 10 bases from J, with 12 bases between. CDR3 length: 12 residues. The DNA for the CDR3 is TGTGCCAGCAGCCCCCAGTTTTTCCCCCAGCATTTT. Protein product: CASSPQFFPQHF.

V is TRBV2 and J is TRBJ1-5; D not certain. V was pared by 5 bases and J by 5 bases, with 13 bases between. Germline assignment: CDR1 SNHLY and CDR2 FYNNEI. This CDR3 is built from 14 residues. CDR3 in DNA: TGTGCCAGCAGTTATCAGGCGGGGTATCAGCCCCAGCATTTT. It is translated as CASSYQAGYQPQHF.

This clonotype was detected a few times. The genes are TRBV10-3 and TRBJ2-2; weak D call: TRBD2 (5 bases). This CDR3 has 12 residues. Germline values: CDR1 ENHRY, CDR2 SYGVKD. Trimming removed 4 bases from V and 6 bases from J, with 6 bases in between. CDR3 in amino acids: CAISGGSGELFF. The CDR3 DNA reads TGTGCCATCAGTGGAGGGTCCGGGGAGCTGTTTTTT.

Note on this clonotype: The junction shows a germline mismatch at one end, possibly a read error. V usage is TRBV29-1 and J usage is TRBJ2-1; 11 bases fit TRBD2. The CDR3 runs 15 residues. CDR1 SQVTM and CDR2 ANQGSEA come from the germline V gene. The CDR3 is CSVQLSGRAEDEQIF. DNA for the CDR3: TGCAGCGTCCAGCTTAGCGGGAGGGCCGAGGATGAGCAGATCTTC.

Comments on this clonotype: One end of the junction does not line up with germline, which may come from a read error. CDR3 sequence (DNA): TGTGCCACCAGCAGAGATCGGAGTTTC. It encodes CATSRDRSF. The chain employs TRBV15 and TRBJ2-6, with D unresolved. The CDR3 is 9 residues long. Looked up from germline, CDR1 is LNHNV and CDR2 is YYDKDF (reference sequence). Complete variable domain (other parts from reference TRBV15 and TRBJ2-6): DAMVIQNPRYQVTQFGKPVTLSCSQTLNHNVMYWYQQKSSQAPKLLFHYYDKDFNNEADTPDNFQSRRPNTSFCFLDIRSPGLGDTAMYLCATSRDRSFGAGSRLTVL.

A note on this clonotype: One end of the junction fails to match germline, which may point to a read error. The gene calls are TRBV20-1 and TRBJ2-1; D uncertain. Germline assignment: CDR1 DFQATT and CDR2 SNEGSKA (reference sequence). The CDR3 has 14 residues. The CDR3 spells CSAPPSKVYSEQLF. The CDR3 DNA reads as TGCAGTGCCCCCCCTAGTAAAGTCTACAGTGAGCAGCTCTTC.

For this clonotype: The junction does not match germline at one end; this may be a read error. The gene calls are TRBV9 and TRBJ1-1; no clear D gene. Germline V gene data show CDR1 as SGDLS and CDR2 as YYNGEE. This CDR3 region has 14 residues. Here the CDR3 reads CASSVSGEGTEAFF. CDR3 bases: TGTGCCAGCAGCGTAAGTGGCGAGGGCACTGAGGCTTTCTTT.

This clonotype has only a few counts. The rearrangement uses TRBV6-5 and TRBJ2-1; D remains ambiguous. This CDR3 is 16 amino acids long. The V end lost 2 bases, the J end lost 0 bases, and 11 bases lay between the germline ends. The germline V gene has CDR1 MNHEY and CDR2 SVGAGI. The DNA of the CDR3 is TGTGCCAGCAGTTACGAGCTGCAAAGCTCCTACAATGAGCAGTTCTTC. It translates to CASSYELQSSYNEQFF.

As concerns this clonotype: Since a much larger clone is just one base distant, this may be a read error. CDR3 coding DNA: TGTACCAGCAGTTTTGGCAGGGGCACCGGGGAGCTGTTTTTT. As protein: CTSSFGRGTGELFF. V gene TRBV12-3 or TRBV12-4 combines with J gene TRBJ2-2; TRBD1 might be the D (6 bases). CDR3 size: 14 residues.

The sample holds many counts of this clonotype. This chain links TRBV6-4 with TRBJ1-1; D not resolved. This CDR3 spans 13 amino acids. The germline gives CDR1 MRHNA, CDR2 SNTAGT. The V end was cut by 5 bases, the J end by 2 bases, with 9 bases between. The CDR3: CASSFTSNTEAFF. CDR3 sequence (DNA): TGTGCCAGCAGTTTCACCTCCAACACTGAAGCTTTCTTT.

Details on this clonotype: One end of the junction is discordant with germline, which a read error may explain. V is TRBV7-6 and J is TRBJ2-7; D ambiguous. This CDR3 comprises 13 residues. Germline-derived CDR1 and CDR2 are SGHVS and FNYEAQ. CDR3 sequence reads: CASRPSPGYAQHF. CDR3 coding DNA: TGTGCCAGCAGGCCGAGCCCAGGCTACGCGCAGCACTTC.

This clonotype was counted ten times or more. The V gene is TRBV5-1, the J gene TRBJ2-3; no firm D call. V shed 0 bases and J shed 4 bases, with 3 bases lying between them. CDR3 length: 12 residues. Germline lookup yields CDR1 SGHRS and CDR2 YFSETQ. In DNA form, the CDR3 reads TGCGCCAGCAGCTTGGATGCAGATACGCAGTATTTT. The encoded protein is CASSLDADTQYF. Based on the CDR3 plus reference TRBV5-1 and TRBJ2-3, the full variable domain is KAGVTQTPRYLIKTRGQQVTLSCSPISGHRSVSWYQQTPGQGLQFLFEYFSETQRNKGNFPGRFSGRQFSNSRSEMNVSTLELGDSALYLCASSLDADTQYFGPGTRLTVL.

Ten or more counts support this clonotype. The V gene is TRBV10-3, the J gene TRBJ2-3; TRBD2 might be the D (5 bases). Germline loops: CDR1 ENHRY, CDR2 SYGVKD. CDR3 length: 13 residues. The germline V and J ends were trimmed by 5 bases and 8 bases, with 14 bases remaining between them. The CDR3 region has the DNA TGTGCCATCAGTCTAACTAGTTTGGGTACGCAGTATTTT. Protein: CAISLTSLGTQYF.

The V gene is TRBV7-2, the J gene TRBJ1-5, with 8 bases fitting TRBD1. The V and J ends lost 5 bases and 7 bases, in that order; junction bases with no gene match: 10. The CDR3 consists of 15 residues. Germline CDR1 and CDR2: SGHTA and FQGNSA. CDR3 sequence reads: CASSPGPGGGQPQHF. CDR3 DNA: TGTGCCAGCAGCCCAGGTCCAGGGGGCGGGCAGCCCCAGCATTTT.

This clonotype was counted at least ten times. The rearrangement links TRBV12-3 or TRBV12-4 to TRBJ2-3; D gene uncertain. The V gene lost 11 bases and the J gene lost 6 bases, with 15 bases spanning the gap. The CDR3 loop spans 12 amino acids. CDR3 loop: CASRLVQDTQYF. The DNA of the CDR3 is TGTGCCTCCCGGCTAGTGCAGGATACGCAGTATTTT.